The rows below give T cell receptor beta chains drawn from one sample of a study of shared clonotypes between healthy human individuals. Using immunoSEQ multiplex PCR, the repertoire was profiled, and TCRdb retains in-frame clones only, with some absent. The profile covers more than 1,200,000 clones, with roughly 98.5% appearing a single time and approximately 0.4% taken by the ten largest. Sequencing was carried out using naive CD4+ T cells sorted from blood. These receptors were collected from a man aged 25 to 40 in good health. Each CDR3 is given with its conserved first and last residue. The D gene is left open where the match is weak. For some rows the clone size is stated as once, few or many, or as a class when expanded; others skip it.

TRBV28	-	10	-	TRBJ2-7	CASRGVSEDF	TGTGCCAGCAGGGGGGTCAGCGAGGACTTC
TRBV25-1	-	14	TRBD2	TRBJ2-1	CASRTSGSRNEQFF	TGTGCCAGCAGGACTAGCGGGAGTCGCAATGAGCAGTTCTTC
TRBV28	-	14	TRBD2	TRBJ2-3	CASSHSGNRDTQYF	TGTGCCAGCAGCCATAGCGGGAATCGAGATACGCAGTATTTT
TRBV19	-	12	-	TRBJ2-1	CASSFNYNEQFF	TGTGCCAGTAGCTTTAACTACAATGAGCAGTTCTTC
TRBV25-1	-	15	-	TRBJ1-4	CASSESVGSVGKLFF	TGTGCCAGCAGTGAATCTGTAGGGTCCGTTGGAAAACTGTTTTTT
TRBV14	-	18	-	TRBJ2-3	CASSQVSRPAEGTDTQYF	TGTGCCAGCAGCCAAGTCTCGCGGCCGGCCGAGGGGACAGATACGCAGTATTTT
TRBV30	-	15	-	TRBJ1-3	CAWRWSDISGNTIYF	TGTGCCTGGAGGTGGTCAGACATCTCTGGAAACACCATATATTTT
TRBV27	-	13	-	TRBJ2-2	CASSFLNTGELFF	TGTGCCAGCAGTTTCCTGAACACCGGGGAGCTGTTTTTT
TRBV7-6	-	18	TRBD2	TRBJ2-3	CASSLGWPSGMRADTQYF	TGTGCCAGCAGCTTAGGGTGGCCTAGCGGGATGCGTGCAGATACGCAGTATTTT
TRBV6-1	-	16	-	TRBJ2-7	CASSEASSGAGYEQYF	TGTGCCAGCAGTGAGGCATCTTCCGGGGCGGGCTACGAGCAGTACTTC
TRBV10-3	-	12	-	TRBJ2-7	CAISEASSEQYF	TGTGCCATCAGTGAGGCTTCTTCCGAGCAGTACTTC
TRBV5-1	-	18	-	TRBJ2-1	CASSSLSGAGMSYNEQFF	TGCGCCAGCAGCTCCTTGTCCGGGGCTGGGATGTCCTACAATGAGCAGTTCTTC
TRBV7-8	-	15	-	TRBJ2-7	CASSRRPVASYEQYF	TGTGCCAGCAGCCGCCGCCCCGTGGCCTCCTACGAGCAGTACTTC
TRBV18	-	17	TRBD2	TRBJ2-1	CASSPPLTSGRVPEQFF	TGTGCCAGCTCACCACCCCTTACTAGCGGGAGAGTCCCGGAGCAGTTCTTC
TRBV27	-	15	-	TRBJ1-2	CASSPRHVNGYGYTF	TGTGCCAGCAGTCCCAGACACGTTAACGGCTATGGCTACACCTTC
TRBV28	once	14	-	TRBJ1-2	CASSTPRSRYGYTF	TGTGCCAGCAGTACCCCGAGGAGTCGCTATGGCTACACCTTC
TRBV7-2	-	13	-	TRBJ2-3	CASSQGSTDTQYF	TGTGCCAGCAGCCAGGGGAGCACAGATACGCAGTATTTT
TRBV6-1	-	15	-	TRBJ2-3	CASKGTPSSTDTQYF	TGTGCCAGCAAAGGGACTCCCTCTAGCACAGATACGCAGTATTTT
TRBV28	-	16	-	TRBJ1-5	CASRPSGVGLNQPQHF	TGTGCCAGCAGGCCGAGTGGAGTGGGGTTAAATCAGCCCCAGCATTTT
TRBV4-1	-	15	TRBD2	TRBJ2-7	CASSHTSGGTYEQYF	TGCGCCAGCAGCCACACTAGCGGGGGGACCTACGAGCAGTACTTC
TRBV28	-	14	TRBD1	TRBJ2-3	CASSRTGGGDTQYF	TGTGCCAGCAGTAGAACAGGGGGCGGAGATACGCAGTATTTT
TRBV2	once	12	-	TRBJ1-5	CASRESNQPQHF	TGTGCCAGCAGGGAGAGCAATCAGCCCCAGCATTTT
TRBV2	-	18	TRBD1	TRBJ1-3	CASSEVRAGGSTGNTIYF	TGTGCCAGCAGTGAAGTTCGGGCAGGGGGCTCGACTGGAAACACCATATATTTT
TRBV19	-	15	-	TRBJ1-2	CASSIDHRASYGYTF	TGTGCCAGTAGTATAGACCACAGGGCGAGCTATGGCTACACCTTC
TRBV19	-	13	TRBD1	TRBJ1-5	CATRDRGNQPQHF	TGTGCCACCAGGGACAGGGGCAATCAGCCCCAGCATTTT
TRBV5-5	once	15	-	TRBJ2-5	CASSPRVGLEETQYF	TGTGCCAGCAGCCCCAGGGTGGGCTTAGAAGAGACCCAGTACTTC
TRBV30	-	12	-	TRBJ1-4	CALGSTNEKLFF	TGTGCCTTGGGGTCAACTAATGAAAAACTGTTTTTT
TRBV9	-	14	-	TRBJ1-2	CASSVDRGGYGYTF	TGTGCCAGCAGCGTAGATCGAGGAGGCTATGGCTACACCTTC
TRBV5-1	-	14	-	TRBJ1-2	CASSPEAGGYGYTF	TGCGCCAGCAGCCCGGAAGCTGGAGGATATGGCTACACCTTC
TRBV7-9	-	13	-	TRBJ2-3	CASSLGRLDTQYF	TGTGCCAGCAGCTTAGGCAGGTTAGATACGCAGTATTTT
TRBV5-4	-	13	-	TRBJ1-2	CASSLVTDRGYTF	TGTGCCAGCAGCTTGGTTACCGACAGGGGCTACACCTTC
TRBV5-1	-	13	-	TRBJ1-3	CASGWASGNTIYF	TGCGCCAGCGGCTGGGCCTCTGGAAACACCATATATTTT
TRBV29-1	-	13	-	TRBJ2-7	CSVLGTVTYEQYF	TGCAGCGTTCTCGGGACGGTGACCTACGAGCAGTACTTC
TRBV5-1	once	13	-	TRBJ1-2	CASSFGTSYGYTF	TGCGCCAGCAGTTTCGGGACTTCGTATGGCTACACCTTC